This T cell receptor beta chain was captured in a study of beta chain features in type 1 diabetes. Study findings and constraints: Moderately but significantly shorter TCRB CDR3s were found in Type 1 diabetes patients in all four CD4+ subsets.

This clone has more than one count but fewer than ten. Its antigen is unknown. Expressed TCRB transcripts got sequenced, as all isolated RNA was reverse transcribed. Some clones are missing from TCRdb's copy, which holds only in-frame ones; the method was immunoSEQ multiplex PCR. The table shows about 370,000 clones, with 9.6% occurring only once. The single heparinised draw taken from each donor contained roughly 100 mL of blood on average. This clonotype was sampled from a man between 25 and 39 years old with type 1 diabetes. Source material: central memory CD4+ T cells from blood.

The CDR3 spells CASSLAFSAGYGYTF. CDR3 nucleotides: TGTGCCAGCAGCTTAGCCTTCTCGGCGGGCTATGGCTACACCTTC. The chain combines TRBV7-2 with TRBJ1-2, with D unclear. CDR3 size: 15 residues. Germline V gene lookup returns CDR1 SGHTA and CDR2 FQGNSA. Trimming pared 0 bases from V and 4 bases from J, leaving 12 bases between.